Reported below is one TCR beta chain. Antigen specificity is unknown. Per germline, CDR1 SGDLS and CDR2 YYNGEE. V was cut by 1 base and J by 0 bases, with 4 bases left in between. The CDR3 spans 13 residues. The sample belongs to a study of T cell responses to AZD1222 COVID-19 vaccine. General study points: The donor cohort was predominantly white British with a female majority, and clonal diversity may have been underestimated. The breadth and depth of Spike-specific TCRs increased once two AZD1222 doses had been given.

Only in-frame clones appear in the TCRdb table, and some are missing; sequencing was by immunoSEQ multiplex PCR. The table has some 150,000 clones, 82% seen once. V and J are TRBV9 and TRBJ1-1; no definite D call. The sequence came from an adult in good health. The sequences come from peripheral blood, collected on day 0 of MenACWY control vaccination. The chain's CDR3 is CASSVTMNTEAFF. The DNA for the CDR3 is TGTGCCAGCAGCGTAACTATGAACACTGAAGCTTTCTTT.